Detailed here is one T cell receptor (beta chain). This entry is derived from a study of blood T cell repertoires in COVID-19. About the study: Collection of acute and convalescent COVID-19 samples took place in the United States, Italy and Spain. Nucleic acid was either cDNA or gDNA, and it came from T cells, B-cell-depleted T cells, or PBMCs.

Original analysis: From reference gene primer amplification, estimates of nucleated cell counts were derived. The assay was immunoSEQ multiplex PCR, and TCRdb's table has in-frame clones only and misses some. That table is the source of V, J and clone size, and D and trimming were worked out from the DNA. This sample has about 99,000 clones, with about four fifths found just once. Germline assignment: CDR1 KGHSH and CDR2 LQKENI. V lost 4 bases, J lost 1 base, and 10 bases lay in between. The CDR3 extends over 14 amino acids. V and J are TRBV18 and TRBJ1-1; D possibly corresponds to TRBD1 (6 bases). The TCR was taken from an elderly woman with active or convalescent COVID-19. Sample: peripheral blood. CDR3 DNA sequence: TGTGCCAGCTCACAGAGCAGGGGGAACACTGAAGCTTTCTTT. Its protein product is CASSQSRGNTEAFF.